A single sample is the source of the 25 T cell receptor beta chains below, sequenced in a study of T cells in Graves' hyperthyroidism and ophthalmopathy. Regions amplified from RNA transcripts were the TCR beta CDR3 regions. The HTBI primer set drove a first-round RT-PCR of the TCR CDR3. One entry per CDR3 protein results from TCRdb running MiXCR on the multiplex PCR reads. The repertoire holds some 500,000 distinct CDR3 sequences, around 15% seen once, with approximately 30% in the top ten. The sample taken for sequencing was blood. These receptor sequences come from a woman aged 25 to 39 with Graves' ophthalmopathy.

This clonotype turned up a few times. Lacking the conserved final phenylalanine or tryptophan, this CDR3 likely reflects a read error. The rearrangement uses TRBV19 and TRBJ1-5; D uncertain. Trimming shortened V by 7 bases and J by 3 bases, and 19 bases separated the two germline ends. Germline lookup yields CDR1 LNHDA and CDR2 SQIVND (reference sequence). This CDR3 spans 16 amino acids. The CDR3 loop reads CASTNIVRPVNQPQHI. Written as DNA, the CDR3 is TGTGCCAGTACCAATATAGTTCGGCCCGTCAATCAGCCCCAGCATATT.

The sample holds many counts of this clonotype. The chain employs TRBV6-1 and TRBJ2-7, with 15 nucleotides matching TRBD2. J gave up 3 bases and V 11 bases, and 8 bases lay outside the gene matches. This CDR3 is 15 amino acids long. Looked up from germline, CDR1 is MNHNS and CDR2 is SASEGT. This CDR3 is CASGLAGGSGYEQYF. Written as DNA, the CDR3 is TGTGCCTCGGGACTAGCGGGAGGCAGTGGCTACGAGCAGTACTTC.

This clonotype was seen at least ten times. For the CDR3, the DNA is TGTGCCATCGCAGGGGGCCTCACTGAAGCTTTCTTT. Translation: CAIAGGLTEAFF. The chain uses TRBV28 and TRBJ1-1; 8 positions match TRBD1. Germline CDR1 reads MDHEN; CDR2 reads SYDVKM. The CDR3 is 12 residues long. With 10 bases clipped from V and 4 bases from J, the junction kept 5 bases outside the gene matches.

This clonotype was seen many times. CDR3 loop: CASGGQGDTGELFF. The CDR3 region has the DNA TGTGCCAGCGGGGGACAGGGGGACACCGGGGAGCTGTTTTTT. This sequence joins TRBV3-1 and TRBJ2-2; 11 nucleotides match TRBD1. The CDR3 runs to 14 residues. Germline CDR1 reads LGHDT; CDR2 reads YNNKEL (reference sequence). With 8 bases clipped from V and 3 bases from J, the junction kept 2 bases outside the gene matches.

The chain combines TRBV27 with TRBJ2-4; no clear D gene. The length of the CDR3 is 14 residues. Trimming took 9 bases from V and 6 from J, leaving 18 bases between them. CDR1 and CDR2 (germline): MNHEY, SMNVEV (reference sequence). The CDR3 region has the DNA TGTGCCAGTCGATCCCGGGTCCTATCAAACATTCAGTACTTC. Amino acids: CASRSRVLSNIQYF.

This clonotype has a count of ten or more. J is TRBJ2-7 and V is TRBV12-3 or TRBV12-4; TRBD2 matches 9 bases. Germline trimming cut 2 bases from V and 0 bases from J; bases unmatched to any gene: 14. The length of the CDR3 is 19 residues. CDR3 amino acids: CASSLRGLLAGGVSYEQYF. The CDR3 bases are TGTGCCAGCAGTTTAAGGGGACTACTTGCGGGAGGGGTCTCCTACGAGCAGTACTTC.

This clonotype was seen at least ten times. The chain carries TRBV12-3 or TRBV12-4 and TRBJ2-5; unclear D gene. The CDR3 length is 14 residues. V was pared by 4 bases and J by 5 bases, with 14 bases between. CDR3 sequence reads: CASSSPPQRETQYF. The DNA for the CDR3 is TGTGCCAGCAGTTCCCCCCCACAGCGTGAGACCCAGTACTTC.

The chain carries TRBV30 and TRBJ1-1; perhaps TRBD1 as D (6 bases). This CDR3 is built from 13 residues. CDR1 GTSNPN and CDR2 SVGIG come from the germline V gene (reference sequence). V gave up 0 bases and J gave up 10 bases, with 15 bases separating them. CDR3: CAWSVGADSRAFF. The CDR3 DNA follows: TGTGCCTGGAGTGTGGGGGCCGACAGTAGAGCTTTCTTT.

This clonotype has more than one count but fewer than ten. This chain links TRBV10-3 with TRBJ1-5; D remains ambiguous. V gave up 4 bases and J gave up 2 bases, with 6 bases separating them. The CDR3 is made up of 13 amino acids. CDR1 is ENHRY, CDR2 SYGVKD, per germline. The CDR3 sequence: CAISGVGNQPQHF. As DNA, the CDR3 is TGTGCCATCAGTGGGGTGGGCAATCAGCCCCAGCATTTT.

This clonotype was seen at least ten times. The DNA for the CDR3 is TGTGCCAGCAGCGCGGAGGGGCTAGCCAAAAACATTCAGTACTTC. This codes for CASSAEGLAKNIQYF. The chain is built from TRBV28 and TRBJ2-4; weak D call: TRBD2 (6 bases). Trimming removed 6 bases at V and 0 bases at J, with 12 bases between. Germline V gene sequence: CDR1 MDHEN, CDR2 SYDVKM. This CDR3 is built from 15 residues.

The sample holds a few counts of this clonotype. The rearrangement uses TRBV7-9 and TRBJ2-1; a possible D gene is TRBD1 (5 bases). Germline V gene data show CDR1 as SEHNR and CDR2 as FQNEAQ (reference sequence). The CDR3 totals 18 residues. Between the trimmed V and J ends, which lost 1 base and 7 bases, there was a span of 23 bases. The CDR3 sequence: CASSLGFTGDSMRNEQFF. Written as DNA, the CDR3 is TGTGCCAGCAGCTTAGGGTTCACAGGAGATTCTATGCGGAATGAGCAGTTCTTC.

J is TRBJ2-1 and V is TRBV7-2; D is unresolved. The V end was cut by 3 bases, the J end by 9 bases, with 9 bases between. Per the germline V gene, CDR1 is SGHTA and CDR2 is FQGNSA. The CDR3 spans 12 residues. CDR3 amino acids: CASSLLEPEQFF. As DNA, the CDR3 is TGTGCCAGCAGCTTGCTCGAACCTGAGCAGTTCTTC.

This clonotype has just a few counts. The V gene is TRBV9, the J gene TRBJ2-3; 8 bases line up with TRBD1. The CDR3 covers 17 residues. The trim removed 0 bases at V and 4 bases at J, leaving 10 bases unmatched. Germline CDR1 SGDLS, CDR2 YYNGEE. The CDR3 protein is CASSVEVGQGISDTQYF. The CDR3 DNA reads TGTGCCAGCAGCGTAGAGGTTGGACAGGGAATCTCAGATACGCAGTATTTT.

The table lists this clonotype with many counts. The V and J genes are TRBV2 and TRBJ1-5, with a possible D match to TRBD1 (5 bases). The CDR3 has 12 amino acids. Trimming took off 1 base at V and 13 bases at J, with 11 bases between the two ends. CDR1 SNHLY and CDR2 FYNNEI come from the germline V gene. This chain's CDR3 is CASSEGTDMQHF. The CDR3 coding sequence is TGTGCCAGCAGTGAAGGGACGGACATGCAGCATTTT.

This clonotype was recorded at least ten times. The genes are TRBV7-9 and TRBJ2-1, with D tentatively TRBD2 (5 bases). The CDR3 contains 15 residues. Trimming took off 1 base at V and 7 bases at J, with 14 bases between the two ends. From germline, CDR1 is SEHNR and CDR2 FQNEAQ (reference sequence). The CDR3 bases are TGTGCCAGCAGCTTAGTAGACTTAGCGCGGAATGAGCAGTTCTTC. Its protein is CASSLVDLARNEQFF.

The chain couples TRBV27 to TRBJ2-1, with D tentatively TRBD2 (5 bases). This CDR3 is 16 amino acids long. Trimming stripped 8 bases from V and 0 bases from J, with 17 bases between. Germline loops: CDR1 MNHEY, CDR2 SMNVEV (reference sequence). The CDR3, as DNA: TGTGCCAGCTCCGAAGCGGTCCTAAGCTCCTACAATGAGCAGTTCTTC. Protein sequence: CASSEAVLSSYNEQFF.

This clonotype was seen repeatedly, ten times or more. The V gene is TRBV6-5, the J gene TRBJ2-7, with unresolved D. This CDR3 has 13 amino acids. V dropped 0 bases and J dropped 6 bases, with 9 bases sitting between them. Germline V lookup: CDR1 MNHEY, CDR2 SVGAGI. The CDR3 nucleotides read TGTGCCAGCAGTTACTCGCCTACTCTCGAGCAGTACTTC. Translating it yields CASSYSPTLEQYF.

The chain uses TRBV4-1 and TRBJ2-2; 8 bases fit TRBD1. Germline V gives CDR1 MGHRA, CDR2 YSYEKL. The CDR3 runs to 15 residues. V shed 4 bases and J 8 bases; nucleotides not matched to a gene: 9. The CDR3 is CASSRVRTGRGELFF. CDR3 in DNA: TGCGCCAGCAGCCGAGTTAGGACAGGGCGGGGGGAGCTGTTTTTT.

This clonotype showed up many times. This rearrangement joins TRBV6-1 to TRBJ2-7; the D is unclear. Germline lookup yields CDR1 MNHNS and CDR2 SASEGT. This CDR3 contains 16 residues. V lost 2 bases and J lost 0, with 14 bases in between. The chain's CDR3 is CASSELFAAGSYEQYF. The CDR3 DNA follows: TGTGCCAGCAGTGAACTTTTTGCGGCAGGCTCCTACGAGCAGTACTTC.

About this clonotype itself: Since a much larger clone is just one base distant, this may be a read error. This chain joins TRBV7-2 and TRBJ2-5; 9 nucleotides match TRBD2. Losses at the gene ends were 6 bases for V and 5 bases for J; bases not matched to a gene: 4. The CDR3 contains 13 residues. From germline, CDR1 is SGHTA and CDR2 FQGNSA. The CDR3 spells CASSSGSLETQYF. DNA for the CDR3: TGTGCCAGCAGTAGCGGGAGTTTGGAGACCCAGTACTTC.

V is TRBV5-6 and J is TRBJ2-5; 7 bases agree with TRBD1. V was pared by 4 bases and J by 2 bases, with 11 bases of the junction left unmatched. This CDR3 spans 16 amino acids. Per germline, CDR1 SGHDT and CDR2 YYEEEE. CDR3 region: CASSRLTGAQQETQYF. The CDR3 DNA reads as TGTGCCAGCAGCCGTCTCACAGGGGCCCAGCAAGAGACCCAGTACTTC.

This clonotype has ten or more counts. This chain's CDR3 is CASSFGLTNNNEQFF. The CDR3 region has the DNA TGTGCCAGCAGTTTTGGGCTGACGAACAACAATGAGCAGTTCTTC. The genes are TRBV28 and TRBJ2-1; D gene unclear. Germline V gene lookup returns CDR1 MDHEN and CDR2 SYDVKM. The V and J ends lost 3 bases and 5 bases respectively, with 14 bases between them. The CDR3 length is 15 residues.

This clonotype came up many times. The chain links TRBV11-3 to TRBJ2-5, with D perhaps being TRBD1 or TRBD2 (5 bases each). The germline V and J ends were trimmed by 5 bases and 5 bases, with 12 bases remaining between them. Germline CDR1 and CDR2: SGHNT and YENEEA. This CDR3 is built from 13 residues. For the CDR3, the DNA is TGTGCCAGCAGCCTGGGGGTCGCGGAGACCCAGTACTTC. Amino acid sequence: CASSLGVAETQYF.

This clonotype was counted many times. The chain is built from TRBV12-3 or TRBV12-4 and TRBJ1-2; D is undetermined. This CDR3 is 12 amino acids long. Trimming stripped 5 bases from V and 6 bases from J, with 10 bases between. As DNA, the CDR3 is TGTGCCAGCAGTACCGTTCGTAATGGCTACACCTTC. It translates to CASSTVRNGYTF.

This clonotype was observed many times. J is TRBJ1-1 and V is TRBV30; D remains unclear. This CDR3 has 11 residues. Germline lookup yields CDR1 GTSNPN and CDR2 SVGIG (reference sequence). V shed 2 bases and J shed 4 bases, with 5 bases lying between them. As DNA, the CDR3 is TGTGCCTGGAGTTTCCTCACTGAAGCTTTCTTT. It yields the protein CAWSFLTEAFF.